The present T cell receptor beta chain was sequenced within a study of cytomegalovirus exposure and HLA in healthy donors. The overall study: A later analysis reported the 120 validation repertoires used the same platform as the approximately 670 first-cohort repertoires.

The germline V gene encodes CDR1 SEHNR and CDR2 FQNEAQ (reference sequence). Trimming stripped 5 bases from V and 2 bases from J, with 25 bases between. CDR3 length equals 18 residues. General observations from the study: Listed as cytomegalovirus-associated were over 150 TCR beta chains. Reports credit the classifier with highly specific, highly sensitive diagnosis of cytomegalovirus status. For most TCR sequences rarity was the rule, although some public TCRs occurred in many donors.

On this clone itself: Its matching antigen is unknown.

The data were produced by immunoSEQ multiplex PCR, yet TCRdb's version contains in-frame clones alone and is incomplete. The data hold some 140,000 clones, with about nine tenths observed a single time. The sample comprised PBMCs. V usage is TRBV7-9 and J usage is TRBJ2-7; D is unclear. The sequence came from a man aged 18-30 years in good health and CMV-seronegative. The CDR3 region is CASSRGPAHSEGTYEQYF. CDR3 nucleotide sequence: TGTGCCAGCAGCCGAGGTCCGGCGCATTCCGAAGGAACCTACGAGCAGTACTTC.